The clone carrying this T cell receptor (beta chain) showed up just once. Its antigen is unidentified. The sorted-subset replicate PCRs were given about 210 ng DNA, which is about 30,000 T cell genomes. Assay: immunoSEQ multiplex PCR; the TCRdb copy retains only in-frame clones and omits some. This table holds some 2,400,000 clones, about 94% found once. The data originate from a study of shared clonotypes between healthy human individuals. The study's findings and limits: Sharing across a handful of donors was seen in roughly 5% of naive CD4 clonotypes.

The CDR3 is 16 residues long. Germline V lookup: CDR1 SNHLY, CDR2 FYNNEI. The V end lost 8 bases, the J end lost 0 bases, and 20 bases lay between the germline ends. Sequencing was carried out using naive CD4+ T cells sorted from blood. As for subset: CD45RA+ positively selected. The sequence was collected from a man between 18 and 29 years old in good health. The chain carries TRBV2 and TRBJ2-7; TRBD1 might be the D (5 bases). In DNA, the CDR3 is TGTGCCAGCGCCCTCGAAGGGTCAGGGCACTCCTACGAGCAGTACTTC. Amino acids: CASALEGSGHSYEQYF.